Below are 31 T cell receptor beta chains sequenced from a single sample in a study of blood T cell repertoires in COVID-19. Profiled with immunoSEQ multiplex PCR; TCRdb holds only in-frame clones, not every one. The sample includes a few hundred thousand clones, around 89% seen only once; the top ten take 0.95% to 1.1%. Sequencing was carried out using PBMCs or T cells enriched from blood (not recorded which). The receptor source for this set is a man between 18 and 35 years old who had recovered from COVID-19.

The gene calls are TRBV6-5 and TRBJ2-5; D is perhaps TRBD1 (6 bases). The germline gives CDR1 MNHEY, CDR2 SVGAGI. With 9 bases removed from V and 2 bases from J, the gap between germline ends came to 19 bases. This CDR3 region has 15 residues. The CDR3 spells CASTPSRGAQETQYF. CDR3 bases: TGTGCCAGTACTCCCTCCAGGGGAGCACAAGAGACCCAGTACTTC.

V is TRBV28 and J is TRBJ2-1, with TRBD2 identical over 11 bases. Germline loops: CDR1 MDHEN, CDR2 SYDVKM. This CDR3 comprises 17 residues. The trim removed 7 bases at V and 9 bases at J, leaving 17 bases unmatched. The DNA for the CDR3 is TGTGCCAGCACTACCCTGGGAACTAGCGGGAGAGGGGCTGAGCAGTTCTTC. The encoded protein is CASTTLGTSGRGAEQFF.

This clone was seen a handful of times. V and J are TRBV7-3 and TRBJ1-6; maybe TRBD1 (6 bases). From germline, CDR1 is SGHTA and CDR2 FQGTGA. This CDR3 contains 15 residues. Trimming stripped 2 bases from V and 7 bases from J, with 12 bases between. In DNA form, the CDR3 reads TGTGCCAGCAGCTTACAGGGGAGGGGAAATTCACCCCTCCACTTT. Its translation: CASSLQGRGNSPLHF.

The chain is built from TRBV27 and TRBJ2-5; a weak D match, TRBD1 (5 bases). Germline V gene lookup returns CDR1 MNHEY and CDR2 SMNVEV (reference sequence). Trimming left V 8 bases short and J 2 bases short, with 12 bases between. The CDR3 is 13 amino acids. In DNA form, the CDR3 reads TGTGCCAGCGCCCCCCAGGGACAAGAGACCCAGTACTTC. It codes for CASAPQGQETQYF.

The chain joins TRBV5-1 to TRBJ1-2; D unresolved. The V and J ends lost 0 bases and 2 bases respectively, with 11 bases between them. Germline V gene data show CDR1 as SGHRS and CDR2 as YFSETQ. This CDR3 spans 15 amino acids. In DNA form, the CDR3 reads TGCGCCAGCAGCTTGGGGCCTACAGAGAACTATGGCTACACCTTC. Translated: CASSLGPTENYGYTF. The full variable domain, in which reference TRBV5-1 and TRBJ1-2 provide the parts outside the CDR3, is KAGVTQTPRYLIKTRGQQVTLSCSPISGHRSVSWYQQTPGQGLQFLFEYFSETQRNKGNFPGRFSGRQFSNSRSEMNVSTLELGDSALYLCASSLGPTENYGYTFGSGTRLTVV.

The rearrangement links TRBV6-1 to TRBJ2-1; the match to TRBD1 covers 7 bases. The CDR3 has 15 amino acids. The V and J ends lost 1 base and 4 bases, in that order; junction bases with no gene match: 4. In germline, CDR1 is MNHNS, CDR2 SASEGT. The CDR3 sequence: CASSEEGGWYNEQFF. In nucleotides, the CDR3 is TGTGCCAGCAGTGAAGAAGGGGGCTGGTACAATGAGCAGTTCTTC.

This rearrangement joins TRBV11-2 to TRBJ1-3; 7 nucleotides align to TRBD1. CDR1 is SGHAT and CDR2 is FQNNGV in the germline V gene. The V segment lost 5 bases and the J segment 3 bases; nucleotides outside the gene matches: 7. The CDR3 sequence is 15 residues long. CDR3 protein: CASSPADRVGNTIYF. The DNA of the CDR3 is TGTGCCAGCAGCCCCGCCGACAGGGTTGGAAACACCATATATTTT.

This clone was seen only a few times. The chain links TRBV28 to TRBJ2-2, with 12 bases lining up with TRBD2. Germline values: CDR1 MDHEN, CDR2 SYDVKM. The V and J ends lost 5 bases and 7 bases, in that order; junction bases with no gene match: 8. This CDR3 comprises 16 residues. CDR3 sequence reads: CASSPPSGRGNGELFF. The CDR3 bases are TGTGCCAGCAGTCCGCCTAGCGGGAGGGGAAACGGGGAGCTGTTTTTT.

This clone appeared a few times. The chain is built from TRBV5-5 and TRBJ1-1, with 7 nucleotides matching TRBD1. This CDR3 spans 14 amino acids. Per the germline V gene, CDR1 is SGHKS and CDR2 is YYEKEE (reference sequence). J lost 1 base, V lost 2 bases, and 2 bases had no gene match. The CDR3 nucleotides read TGTGCCAGCAGCTTCGCAGGGGGGAACACTGAAGCTTTCTTT. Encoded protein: CASSFAGGNTEAFF. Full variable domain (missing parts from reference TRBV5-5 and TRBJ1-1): DAGVTQSPTHLIKTRGQQVTLRCSPISGHKSVSWYQQVLGQGPQFIFQYYEKEERGRGNFPDRFSARQFPNYSSELNVNALLLGDSALYLCASSFAGGNTEAFFGQGTRLTVV.

The CDR3 is CASSPSGGGYEQYF. In DNA form, the CDR3 reads TGTGCCAGCAGCCCCAGTGGCGGGGGATACGAGCAGTACTTC. This chain links TRBV7-3 with TRBJ2-7, with TRBD2 identical over 7 bases. From germline, CDR1 is SGHTA and CDR2 FQGTGA. Trimming cost V 5 bases and J 4 bases; bases outside gene matches: 8. This CDR3 is built from 14 residues. Full variable domain (outside the CDR3, taken from reference TRBV7-3 and TRBJ2-7): GAGVSQTPSNKVTEKGKYVELRCDPISGHTALYWYRQSLGQGPEFLIYFQGTGAADDSGLPNDRFFAVRPEGSVSTLKIQRTERGDSAVYLCASSPSGGGYEQYFGPGTRLTVT.

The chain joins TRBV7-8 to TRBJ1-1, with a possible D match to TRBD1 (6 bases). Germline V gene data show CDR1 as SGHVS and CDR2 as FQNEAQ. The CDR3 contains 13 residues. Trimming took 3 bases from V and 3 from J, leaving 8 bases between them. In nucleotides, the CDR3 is TGTGCCAGCAGCTTTAAGGGGGACACTGAAGCTTTCTTT. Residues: CASSFKGDTEAFF.

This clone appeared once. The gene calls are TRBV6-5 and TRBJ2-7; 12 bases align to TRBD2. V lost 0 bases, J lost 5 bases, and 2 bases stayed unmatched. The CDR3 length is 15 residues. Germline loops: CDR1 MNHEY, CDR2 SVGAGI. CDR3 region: CASSYSTSGSNEQYF. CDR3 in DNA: TGTGCCAGCAGTTACTCGACTAGCGGGAGTAACGAGCAGTACTTC.

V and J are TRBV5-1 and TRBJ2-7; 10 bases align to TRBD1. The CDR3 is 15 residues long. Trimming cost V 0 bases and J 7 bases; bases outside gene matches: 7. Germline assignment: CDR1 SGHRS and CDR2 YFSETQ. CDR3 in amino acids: CASSLGTGGSWEQYF. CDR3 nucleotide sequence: TGCGCCAGCAGCTTGGGGACAGGGGGATCTTGGGAGCAGTACTTC.

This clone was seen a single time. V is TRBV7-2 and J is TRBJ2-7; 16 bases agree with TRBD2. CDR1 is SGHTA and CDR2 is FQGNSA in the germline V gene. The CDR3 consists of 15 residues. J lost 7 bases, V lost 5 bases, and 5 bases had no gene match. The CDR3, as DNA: TGTGCCAGCAGCCCGGGACTAGCGGGAGGGAGAGAGCAGTACTTC. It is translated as CASSPGLAGGREQYF.

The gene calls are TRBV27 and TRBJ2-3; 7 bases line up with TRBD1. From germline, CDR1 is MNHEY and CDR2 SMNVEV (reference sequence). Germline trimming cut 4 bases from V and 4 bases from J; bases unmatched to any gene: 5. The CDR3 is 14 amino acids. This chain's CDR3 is CASSSRQGADTQYF. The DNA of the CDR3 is TGTGCCAGCAGTTCACGACAGGGCGCAGATACGCAGTATTTT.

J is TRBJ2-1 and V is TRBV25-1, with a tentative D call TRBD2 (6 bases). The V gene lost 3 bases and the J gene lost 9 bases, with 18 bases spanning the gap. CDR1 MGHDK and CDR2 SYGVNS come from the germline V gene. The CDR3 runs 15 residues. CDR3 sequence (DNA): TGTGCCAGCAGTGATCCTCGCCGGGGGTGGTCTGAGCAGTTCTTC. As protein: CASSDPRRGWSEQFF.

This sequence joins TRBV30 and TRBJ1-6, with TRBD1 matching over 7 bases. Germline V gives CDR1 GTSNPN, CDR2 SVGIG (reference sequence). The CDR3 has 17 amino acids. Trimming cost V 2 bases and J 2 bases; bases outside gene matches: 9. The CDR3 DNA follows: TGTGCCTGGAGTTCCCTGCCCGGGACAGCCTATAATTCACCCCTCCACTTT. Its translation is CAWSSLPGTAYNSPLHF.

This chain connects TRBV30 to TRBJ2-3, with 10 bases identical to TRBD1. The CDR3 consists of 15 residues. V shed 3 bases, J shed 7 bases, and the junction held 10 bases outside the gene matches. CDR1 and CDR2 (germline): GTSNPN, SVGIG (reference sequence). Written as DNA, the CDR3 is TGTGCCTGGAGAATAGGCGGGGACAGGGGAAATACGCAGTATTTT. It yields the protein CAWRIGGDRGNTQYF.

The CDR3 loop is CASSFGSGRGSDTQYF. In DNA, the CDR3 is TGCGCCAGCAGCTTCGGTAGCGGGAGAGGGTCAGATACGCAGTATTTT. V and J are TRBV5-1 and TRBJ2-3; 9 bases fit TRBD2. Per germline, CDR1 SGHRS and CDR2 YFSETQ. J was trimmed by 4 bases and V by 2 bases; bases with no gene match: 8. This CDR3 has 16 amino acids.

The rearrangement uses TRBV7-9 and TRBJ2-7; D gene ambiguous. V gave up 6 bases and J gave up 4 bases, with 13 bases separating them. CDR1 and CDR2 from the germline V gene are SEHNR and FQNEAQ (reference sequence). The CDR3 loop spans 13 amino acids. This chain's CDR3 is CASRRSVEYEQYF. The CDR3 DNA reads TGTGCCAGCAGGCGGTCCGTCGAGTACGAGCAGTACTTC.

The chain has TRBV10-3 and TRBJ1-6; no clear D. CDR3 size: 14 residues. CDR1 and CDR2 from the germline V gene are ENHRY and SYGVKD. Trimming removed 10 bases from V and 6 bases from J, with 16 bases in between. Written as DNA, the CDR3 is TGTGCCACCACCCTGACTCCCGTTAATTCACCCCTCCACTTT. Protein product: CATTLTPVNSPLHF.

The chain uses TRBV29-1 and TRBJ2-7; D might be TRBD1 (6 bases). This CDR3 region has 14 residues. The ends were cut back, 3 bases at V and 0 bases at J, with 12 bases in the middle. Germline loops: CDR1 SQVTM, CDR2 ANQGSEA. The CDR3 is CSVDLGQSSYEQYF. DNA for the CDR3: TGCAGCGTTGATCTGGGACAAAGCTCCTACGAGCAGTACTTC.

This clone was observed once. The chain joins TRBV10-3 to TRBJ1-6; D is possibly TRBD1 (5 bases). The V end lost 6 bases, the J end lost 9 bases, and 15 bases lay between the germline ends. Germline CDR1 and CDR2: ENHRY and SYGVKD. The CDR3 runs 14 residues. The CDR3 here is CAISPQGLGSPLHF. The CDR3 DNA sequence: TGTGCCATCAGCCCTCAGGGATTAGGTTCACCCCTCCACTTT.

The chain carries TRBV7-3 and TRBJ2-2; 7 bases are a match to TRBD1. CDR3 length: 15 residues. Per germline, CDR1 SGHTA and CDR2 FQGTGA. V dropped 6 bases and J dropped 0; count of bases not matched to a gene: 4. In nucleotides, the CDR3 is TGTGCCAGCAGTCGGGACAGTCCGAACACCGGGGAGCTGTTTTTT. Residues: CASSRDSPNTGELFF.

This chain's CDR3 is CASSSDDLYNEQFF. The CDR3 DNA follows: TGTGCCAGTAGTTCCGACGACTTATACAATGAGCAGTTCTTC. The chain joins TRBV19 to TRBJ2-1; D gene uncertain. V lost 5 bases to trimming and J lost 4 bases, with 12 bases between them. This CDR3 region has 14 residues. CDR1 and CDR2 (germline): LNHDA, SQIVND (reference sequence).

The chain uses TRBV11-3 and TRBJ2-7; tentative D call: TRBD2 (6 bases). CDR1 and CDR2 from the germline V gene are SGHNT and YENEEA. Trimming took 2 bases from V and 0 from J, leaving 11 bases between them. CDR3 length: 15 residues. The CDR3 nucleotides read TGTGCCAGCAGCTTACTGGGGGGACCCTCCTACGAGCAGTACTTC. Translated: CASSLLGGPSYEQYF.

The DNA for the CDR3 is TGTGCCAGCAGTGCCACAGGGAACGGCTACACCTTC. This codes for CASSATGNGYTF. The gene calls are TRBV2 and TRBJ1-2; tentatively, D is TRBD1 (6 bases). Germline lookup yields CDR1 SNHLY and CDR2 FYNNEI. Trimming took off 4 bases at V and 8 bases at J, with 11 bases between the two ends. This CDR3 spans 12 amino acids.

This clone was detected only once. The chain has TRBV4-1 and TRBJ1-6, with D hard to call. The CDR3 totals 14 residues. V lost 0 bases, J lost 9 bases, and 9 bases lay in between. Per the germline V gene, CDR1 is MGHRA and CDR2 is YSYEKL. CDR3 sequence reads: CASSQDGRVSPLHF. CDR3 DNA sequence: TGCGCCAGCAGCCAAGATGGGAGGGTTTCACCCCTCCACTTT.

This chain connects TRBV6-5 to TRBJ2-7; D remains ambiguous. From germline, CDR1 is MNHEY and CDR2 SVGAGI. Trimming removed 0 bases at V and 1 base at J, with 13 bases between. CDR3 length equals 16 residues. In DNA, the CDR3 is TGTGCCAGCAGTTACTCGGCCGTAGCTCAATCCTACGAGCAGTACTTC. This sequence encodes CASSYSAVAQSYEQYF.

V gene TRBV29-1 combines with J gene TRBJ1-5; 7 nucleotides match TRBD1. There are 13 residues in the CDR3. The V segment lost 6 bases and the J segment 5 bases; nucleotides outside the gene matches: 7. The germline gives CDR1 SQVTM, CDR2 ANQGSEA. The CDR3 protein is CSVMTGMDQPQHF. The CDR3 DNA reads TGCAGCGTCATGACAGGGATGGATCAGCCCCAGCATTTT.

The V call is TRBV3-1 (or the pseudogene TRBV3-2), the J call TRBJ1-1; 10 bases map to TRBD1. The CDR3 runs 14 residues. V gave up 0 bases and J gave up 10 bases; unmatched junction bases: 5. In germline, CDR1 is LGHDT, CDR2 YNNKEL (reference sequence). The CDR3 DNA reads TGTGCCAGCAGCCAAGACGTAGGACAGGGGGGAGCTTTCTTT. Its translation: CASSQDVGQGGAFF.